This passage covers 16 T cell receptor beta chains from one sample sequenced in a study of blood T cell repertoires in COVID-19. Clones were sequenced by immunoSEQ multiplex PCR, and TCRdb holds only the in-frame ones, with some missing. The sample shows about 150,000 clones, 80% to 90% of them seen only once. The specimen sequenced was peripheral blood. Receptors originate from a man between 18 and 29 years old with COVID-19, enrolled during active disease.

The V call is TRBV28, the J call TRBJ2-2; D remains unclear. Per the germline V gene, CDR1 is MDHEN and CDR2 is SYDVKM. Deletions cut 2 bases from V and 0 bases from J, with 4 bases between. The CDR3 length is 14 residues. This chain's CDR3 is CASSLDTNTGELFF. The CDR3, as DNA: TGTGCCAGCAGTTTAGACACGAACACCGGGGAGCTGTTTTTT.

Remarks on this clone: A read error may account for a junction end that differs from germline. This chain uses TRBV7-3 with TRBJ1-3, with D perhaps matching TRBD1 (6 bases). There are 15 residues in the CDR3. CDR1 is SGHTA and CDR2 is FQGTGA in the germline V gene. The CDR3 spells CASTLPGQAGNTIYF. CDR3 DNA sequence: TGTGCCAGCACCTTACCGGGACAAGCAGGAAACACCATATATTTT.

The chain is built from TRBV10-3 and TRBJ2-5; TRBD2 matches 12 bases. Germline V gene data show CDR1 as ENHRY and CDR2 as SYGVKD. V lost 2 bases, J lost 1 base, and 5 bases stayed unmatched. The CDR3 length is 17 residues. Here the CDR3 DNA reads TGTGCCATCAGTGAGGTCCTAGCGGGAGGGCTCCAAGAGACCCAGTACTTC. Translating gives CAISEVLAGGLQETQYF.

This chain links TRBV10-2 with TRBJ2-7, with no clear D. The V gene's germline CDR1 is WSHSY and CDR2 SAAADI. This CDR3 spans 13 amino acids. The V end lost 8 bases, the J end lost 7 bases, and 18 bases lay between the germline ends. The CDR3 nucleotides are TGCGCCAGCTCTCGAGGCACCATCGTGGAGCAGTACTTC. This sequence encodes CASSRGTIVEQYF.

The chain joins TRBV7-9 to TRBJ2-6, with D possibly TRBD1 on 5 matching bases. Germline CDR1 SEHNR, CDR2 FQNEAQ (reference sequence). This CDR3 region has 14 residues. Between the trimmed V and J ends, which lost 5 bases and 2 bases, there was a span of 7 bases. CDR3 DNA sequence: TGTGCCAGCAGCCAGGGTACTGGGGCCAACGTCCTGACTTTC. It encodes CASSQGTGANVLTF.

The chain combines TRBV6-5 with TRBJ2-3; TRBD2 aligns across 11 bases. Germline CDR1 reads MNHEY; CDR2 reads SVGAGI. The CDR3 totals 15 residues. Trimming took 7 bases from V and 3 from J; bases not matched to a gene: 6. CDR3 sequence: CASKVAGGPTDTQYF. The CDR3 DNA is TGTGCCAGCAAAGTAGCGGGAGGGCCTACAGATACGCAGTATTTT.

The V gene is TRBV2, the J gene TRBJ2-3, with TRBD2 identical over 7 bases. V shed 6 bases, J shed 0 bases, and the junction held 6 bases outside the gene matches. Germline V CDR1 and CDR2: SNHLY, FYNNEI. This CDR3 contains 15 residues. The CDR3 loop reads CASRRLATSTDTQYF. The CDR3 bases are TGTGCCAGCAGAAGACTAGCCACTAGCACAGATACGCAGTATTTT.

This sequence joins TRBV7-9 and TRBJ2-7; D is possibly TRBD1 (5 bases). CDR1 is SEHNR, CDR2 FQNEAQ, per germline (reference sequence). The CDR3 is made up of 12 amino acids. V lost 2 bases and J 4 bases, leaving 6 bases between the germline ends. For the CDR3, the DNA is TGTGCCAGCAGCTTACAGGGTTACGAGCAGTACTTC. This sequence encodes CASSLQGYEQYF.

This CDR3 is CATSRAGQGYEQYF. CDR3 DNA: TGTGCCACCAGCAGAGCGGGACAGGGTTACGAGCAGTACTTC. The rearrangement links TRBV15 to TRBJ2-7; TRBD1 matches 9 bases. The V gene's germline CDR1 is LNHNV and CDR2 YYDKDF (reference sequence). J gave up 4 bases and V 1 base, and 2 bases lay outside the gene matches. The CDR3 runs 14 residues.

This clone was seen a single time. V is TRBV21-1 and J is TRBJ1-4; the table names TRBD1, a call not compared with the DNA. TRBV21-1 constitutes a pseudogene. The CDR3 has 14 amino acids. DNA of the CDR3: TGTGCCAGCATAGACGGGACAGGGGGCGAAAAACTGTTTTTT. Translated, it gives CASIDGTGGEKLFF.

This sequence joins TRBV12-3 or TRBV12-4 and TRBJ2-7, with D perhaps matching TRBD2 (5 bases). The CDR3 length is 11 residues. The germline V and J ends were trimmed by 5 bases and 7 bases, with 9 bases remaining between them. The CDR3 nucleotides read TGTGCCAGCAGTCGAGGGCAAGAGCAGTACTTC. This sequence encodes CASSRGQEQYF.

The CDR3 loop reads CASSTTQGRLGEKLFF. The CDR3 DNA reads as TGTGCCAGCAGCACTACCCAGGGGCGCCTCGGTGAAAAACTGTTTTTT. The gene calls are TRBV25-1 and TRBJ1-4; tentative D call: TRBD1 (6 bases). From germline, CDR1 is MGHDK and CDR2 SYGVNS. This CDR3 comprises 16 residues. Trimming cost V 6 bases and J 7 bases, with 21 bases left between them.

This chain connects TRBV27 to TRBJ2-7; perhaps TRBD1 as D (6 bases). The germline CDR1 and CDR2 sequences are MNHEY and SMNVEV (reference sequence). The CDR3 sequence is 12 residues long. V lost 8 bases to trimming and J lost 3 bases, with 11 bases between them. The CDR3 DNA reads TGTGCCAGCGCAGGGGATAACTACGAGCAGTACTTC. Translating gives CASAGDNYEQYF.

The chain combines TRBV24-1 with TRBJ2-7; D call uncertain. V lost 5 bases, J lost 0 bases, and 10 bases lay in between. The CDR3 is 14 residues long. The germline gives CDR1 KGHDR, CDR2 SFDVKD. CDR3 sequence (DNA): TGTGCCACCAGTGGAGGTTCGAGCTCCTACGAGCAGTACTTC. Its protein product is CATSGGSSSYEQYF.

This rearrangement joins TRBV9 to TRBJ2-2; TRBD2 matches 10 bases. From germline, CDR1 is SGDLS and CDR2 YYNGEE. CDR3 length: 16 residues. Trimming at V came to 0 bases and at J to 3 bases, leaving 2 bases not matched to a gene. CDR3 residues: CASSVGGLAYTGELFF. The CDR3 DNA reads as TGTGCCAGCAGCGTAGGGGGACTAGCGTACACCGGGGAGCTGTTTTTT.

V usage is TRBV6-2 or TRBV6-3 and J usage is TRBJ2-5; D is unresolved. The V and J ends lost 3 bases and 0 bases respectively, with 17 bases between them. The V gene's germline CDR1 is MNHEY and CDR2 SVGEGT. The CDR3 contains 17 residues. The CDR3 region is CASSYSPIPGYQETQYF. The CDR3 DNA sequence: TGTGCCAGCAGTTATAGCCCCATCCCCGGCTACCAAGAGACCCAGTACTTC.